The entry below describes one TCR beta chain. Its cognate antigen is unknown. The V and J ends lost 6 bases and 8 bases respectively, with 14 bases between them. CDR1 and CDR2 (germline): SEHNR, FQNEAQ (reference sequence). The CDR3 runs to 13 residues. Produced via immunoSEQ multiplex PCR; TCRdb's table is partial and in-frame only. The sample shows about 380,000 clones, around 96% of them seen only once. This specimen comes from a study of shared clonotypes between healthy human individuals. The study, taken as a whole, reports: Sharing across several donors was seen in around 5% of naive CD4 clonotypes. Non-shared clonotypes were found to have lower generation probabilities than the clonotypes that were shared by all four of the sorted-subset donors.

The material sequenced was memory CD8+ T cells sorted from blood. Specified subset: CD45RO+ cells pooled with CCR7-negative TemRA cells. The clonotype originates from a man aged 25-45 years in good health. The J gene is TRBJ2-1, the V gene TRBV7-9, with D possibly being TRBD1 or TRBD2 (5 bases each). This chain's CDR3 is CASSPTWGYEQFF. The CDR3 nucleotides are TGTGCCAGCAGTCCGACCTGGGGGTATGAGCAGTTCTTC.